This entry concerns a single T cell receptor beta chain. The target antigen is unknown. The source of the sample is a study of regulatory T cells in long-lasting Graves disease. Study-level information: Antithyroid drugs had been taken by newly diagnosed Graves' patients for under 3 months.

Germline values: CDR1 DFQATT, CDR2 SNEGSKA (reference sequence). The length of the CDR3 is 14 residues. V lost 4 bases and J lost 4, with 17 bases in between. Sequencing libraries for TCR beta were prepared with iRepertoire HTBI primers and Arm-PCR of CDR3 regions. TCRdb re-derived calls from the multiplex PCR reads in MiXCR, one entry per CDR3 protein. The repertoire has 540,000 or so distinct CDR3 sequences, 13% of them found once; the top ten carry 10%. Time point reported: newly diagnosed GD, antithyroid drugs for less than 3 months. Extracted PBMC RNA gave rise to the TCR library. Regarding the study as a whole: Accuracy might have suffered from few samples.

The same sample was also studied in work on T cells in Graves' hyperthyroidism and ophthalmopathy. That paper notes: The diagnoses drew upon clinical symptoms, serum thyroxine and TRAb, thyroid ultrasound and orbital computed tomography.

The source was peripheral blood mononuclear cells (PBMCs), collected at new diagnosis, from a patient treated with antithyroid drugs. The sequence was collected from a man aged 30-40 years with Graves disease. This rearrangement joins TRBV20-1 to TRBJ2-7; D uncertain. DNA of the CDR3: TGCAGTGCTATAAGCGCCTTACCACCTTACGAGCAGTACTTC. This gives the protein CSAISALPPYEQYF.